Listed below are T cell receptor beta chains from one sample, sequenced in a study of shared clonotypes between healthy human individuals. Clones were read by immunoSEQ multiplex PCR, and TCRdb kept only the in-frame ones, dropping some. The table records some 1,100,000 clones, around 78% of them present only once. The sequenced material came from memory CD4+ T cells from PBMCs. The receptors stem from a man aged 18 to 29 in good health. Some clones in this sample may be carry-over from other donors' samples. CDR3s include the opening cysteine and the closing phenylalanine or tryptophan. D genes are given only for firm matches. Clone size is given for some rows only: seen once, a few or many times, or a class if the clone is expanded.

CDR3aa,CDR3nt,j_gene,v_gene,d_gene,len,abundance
CASSFSSRIYNEQFF,TGTGCCAGCAGTTTCTCTAGCCGGATCTACAATGAGCAGTTCTTC,TRBJ2-1,TRBV28,NA,15,once
CASRALSSYEQYF,TGCGCCAGCAGGGCACTGAGCTCCTACGAGCAGTACTTC,TRBJ2-7,TRBV10-2,NA,13,NA
CASSHGAVFDTEAFF,TGTGCCAGCAGCCATGGGGCAGTCTTTGACACTGAAGCTTTCTTT,TRBJ1-1,TRBV2,NA,15,NA
CASSERIGSDTQYF,TGTGCCAGCAGTGAAAGAATTGGATCAGATACGCAGTATTTT,TRBJ2-3,TRBV2,NA,14,NA
CASSHEAQDTQYF,TGCGCCAGCAGCCACGAGGCTCAAGATACGCAGTATTTT,TRBJ2-3,TRBV5-1,NA,13,NA
CASSLAAGGLMNTEAFF,TGCGCCAGCAGCTTGGCCGCAGGGGGCCTAATGAACACTGAAGCTTTCTTT,TRBJ1-1,TRBV5-1,TRBD1,17,NA
CAWSVWQGGATVRQETQYF,TGTGCCTGGAGTGTATGGCAGGGGGGGGCTACGGTCCGCCAAGAGACCCAGTACTTC,TRBJ2-5,TRBV30,NA,19,once
CASSAGGLSNQPQHF,TGTGCCAGCAGTGCCGGAGGGTTAAGCAATCAGCCCCAGCATTTT,TRBJ1-5,TRBV2,NA,15,NA
CASSPPVGSYEQYF,TGTGCCAGCTCACCACCGGTCGGCTCCTACGAGCAGTACTTC,TRBJ2-7,TRBV18,NA,14,once
CASTRTGNQYF,TGTGCCAGCACCCGTACAGGGAACCAGTACTTC,TRBJ2-5,TRBV6-1,NA,11,NA
CASSSLRRGGYTF,TGTGCCAGCAGTTCCCTCCGCCGGGGCGGCTACACCTTC,TRBJ1-2,TRBV28,NA,13,NA